The rows below give T cell receptor beta chains drawn from one sample of a study of PD-1 blockade in classical Hodgkin lymphoma. Some clones are missing from TCRdb's copy, which holds only in-frame ones; the method was immunoSEQ multiplex PCR. The sample consists of roughly 100,000 clones, approximately 90% of them appearing once. The sequenced sample was peripheral blood mononuclear cells (PBMCs), obtained before the fourth cycle of nivolumab. The origin of the receptors is a human donor with classical Hodgkin lymphoma. Both conserved end residues are part of each CDR3. D genes are given only for firm matches. For some rows the clone size is stated as once, few or many, or as a class when expanded; others skip it.

V gene: TRBV19
J gene: TRBJ2-1
clone size: -
D gene: TRBD2
CDR3 protein: CASSIVIAGLHNEQFF
CDR3 DNA: TGTGCCAGTAGTATAGTCATAGCGGGACTACACAATGAGCAGTTCTTC

V gene: TRBV2
J gene: TRBJ2-5
clone size: -
D gene: -
CDR3 protein: CASTRRDIQETQYF
CDR3 DNA: TGTGCCAGCACCCGGAGGGACATCCAGGAGACCCAGTACTTC

V gene: TRBV6-5
J gene: TRBJ2-5
clone size: -
D gene: -
CDR3 protein: CASSQSTVSGETQYF
CDR3 DNA: TGTGCCAGCAGTCAATCGACAGTATCCGGAGAGACCCAGTACTTC

V gene: TRBV7-9
J gene: TRBJ2-5
clone size: -
D gene: TRBD1
CDR3 protein: CASSWGTGGLETQYF
CDR3 DNA: TGTGCCAGCAGCTGGGGGACAGGGGGCTTGGAGACCCAGTACTTC

V gene: TRBV29-1
J gene: TRBJ1-1
clone size: -
D gene: -
CDR3 protein: CSARGGERTEAFF
CDR3 DNA: TGCAGCGCCCGGGGGGGGGAGAGGACTGAAGCTTTCTTT

V gene: TRBV28
J gene: TRBJ2-1
clone size: -
D gene: TRBD2
CDR3 protein: CASRTQRESYNEQFF
CDR3 DNA: TGTGCCAGCAGAACTCAGCGGGAGTCCTACAATGAGCAGTTCTTC

V gene: TRBV5-1
J gene: TRBJ1-2
clone size: -
D gene: -
CDR3 protein: CASRDLLNYGYTF
CDR3 DNA: TGCGCCAGCAGGGACCTACTAAACTATGGCTACACCTTC

V gene: TRBV7-9
J gene: TRBJ2-2
clone size: -
D gene: -
CDR3 protein: CASSSDSNTGELFF
CDR3 DNA: TGTGCCAGCAGCTCCGACAGTAACACCGGGGAGCTGTTTTTT

V gene: TRBV18
J gene: TRBJ2-7
clone size: -
D gene: TRBD2
CDR3 protein: CASSPGTSGSVNEQYF
CDR3 DNA: TGTGCCAGCTCACCAGGGACTAGCGGGAGTGTCAACGAGCAGTACTTC

V gene: TRBV30
J gene: TRBJ2-1
clone size: -
D gene: -
CDR3 protein: CAWRHGTSSYNEQFF
CDR3 DNA: TGTGCCTGGAGACACGGGACGAGCTCCTACAATGAGCAGTTCTTC

V gene: TRBV29-1
J gene: TRBJ2-7
clone size: -
D gene: TRBD1
CDR3 protein: CSVDGQGTYEQYF
CDR3 DNA: TGCAGCGTTGATGGACAGGGGACGTACGAGCAGTACTTC

V gene: TRBV6-5
J gene: TRBJ2-7
clone size: few
D gene: -
CDR3 protein: CARKRVYEQYF
CDR3 DNA: TGTGCCAGGAAGCGGGTCTACGAGCAGTACTTC

V gene: TRBV5-6
J gene: TRBJ1-2
clone size: -
D gene: -
CDR3 protein: CASRSKGGRGAYTF
CDR3 DNA: TGTGCCAGCAGATCAAAGGGCGGTCGGGGAGCCTACACCTTC

V gene: TRBV14
J gene: TRBJ1-1
clone size: -
D gene: -
CDR3 protein: CASSPQRGVTEAFF
CDR3 DNA: TGTGCCAGCAGCCCCCAAAGGGGGGTCACTGAAGCTTTCTTT

V gene: TRBV5-1
J gene: TRBJ2-5
clone size: -
D gene: -
CDR3 protein: CASSLGDEETQYF
CDR3 DNA: TGCGCCAGCAGCTTGGGGGATGAGGAGACCCAGTACTTC

V gene: TRBV28
J gene: TRBJ1-4
clone size: -
D gene: -
CDR3 protein: CASSPPGEKLFF
CDR3 DNA: TGTGCCAGCAGCCCCCCCGGGGAAAAACTGTTTTTT

V gene: TRBV27
J gene: TRBJ2-3
clone size: -
D gene: TRBD1
CDR3 protein: CASSLIGQGRDTQYF
CDR3 DNA: TGTGCCAGCAGTTTGATCGGACAGGGGCGGGATACGCAGTATTTT

V gene: TRBV4-1
J gene: TRBJ2-1
clone size: -
D gene: -
CDR3 protein: CASSLTPTRVSYNEQFF
CDR3 DNA: TGCGCCAGCAGCCTAACACCCACTAGAGTGAGTTACAATGAGCAGTTCTTC

V gene: TRBV6-1
J gene: TRBJ1-2
clone size: -
D gene: -
CDR3 protein: CASSEGERVSDGYTF
CDR3 DNA: TGTGCCAGCAGTGAAGGAGAGCGGGTTTCGGATGGCTACACCTTC

V gene: TRBV4-3
J gene: TRBJ1-2
clone size: -
D gene: -
CDR3 protein: CASSQDGDRYYGYTF
CDR3 DNA: TGCGCCAGCAGCCAAGATGGAGACCGATACTATGGCTACACCTTC

V gene: TRBV6-6
J gene: TRBJ1-2
clone size: -
D gene: -
CDR3 protein: CASSPDVGYTF
CDR3 DNA: TGTGCCAGCAGTCCAGACGTGGGCTACACCTTC

V gene: TRBV5-1
J gene: TRBJ2-1
clone size: -
D gene: -
CDR3 protein: CASSFRNEQFF
CDR3 DNA: TGCGCCAGCAGCTTCCGAAATGAGCAGTTCTTC